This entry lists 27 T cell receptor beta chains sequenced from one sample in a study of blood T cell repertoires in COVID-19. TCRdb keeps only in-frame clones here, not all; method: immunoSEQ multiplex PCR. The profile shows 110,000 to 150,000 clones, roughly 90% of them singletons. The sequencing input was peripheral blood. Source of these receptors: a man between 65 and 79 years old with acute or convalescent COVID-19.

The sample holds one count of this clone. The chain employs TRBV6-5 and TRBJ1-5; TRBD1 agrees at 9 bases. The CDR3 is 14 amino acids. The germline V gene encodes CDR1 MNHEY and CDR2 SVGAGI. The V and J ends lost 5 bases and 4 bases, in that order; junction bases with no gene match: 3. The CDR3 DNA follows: TGTGCCAGCAGTACAGGGGGCCCGAATCAGCCCCAGCATTTT. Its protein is CASSTGGPNQPQHF.

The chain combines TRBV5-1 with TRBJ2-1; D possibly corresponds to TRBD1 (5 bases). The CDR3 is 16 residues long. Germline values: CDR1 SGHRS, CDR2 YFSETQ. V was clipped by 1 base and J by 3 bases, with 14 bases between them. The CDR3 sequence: CASSLSRTTDYNEQFF. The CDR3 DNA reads TGCGCCAGCAGCTTGTCACGGACGACAGACTACAATGAGCAGTTCTTC.

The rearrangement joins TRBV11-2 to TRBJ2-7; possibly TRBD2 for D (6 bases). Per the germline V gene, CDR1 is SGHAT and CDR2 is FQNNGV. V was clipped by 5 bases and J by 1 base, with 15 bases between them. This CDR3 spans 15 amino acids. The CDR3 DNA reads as TGTGCCAGCAGCCTAGGACTATCTTTATCCTACGAGCAGTACTTC. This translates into CASSLGLSLSYEQYF. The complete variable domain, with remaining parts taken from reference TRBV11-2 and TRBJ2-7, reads EAGVAQSPRYKIIEKRQSVAFWCNPISGHATLYWYQQILGQGPKLLIQFQNNGVVDDSQLPKDRFSAERLKGVDSTLKIQPAKLEDSAVYLCASSLGLSLSYEQYFGPGTRLTVT.

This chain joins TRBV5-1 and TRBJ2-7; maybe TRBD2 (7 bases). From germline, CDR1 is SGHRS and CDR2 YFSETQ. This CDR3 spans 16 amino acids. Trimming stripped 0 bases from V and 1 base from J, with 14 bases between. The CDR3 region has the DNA TGCGCCAGCAGCTTGGGTAGGGGGAGGGGGTCCTACGAGCAGTACTTC. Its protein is CASSLGRGRGSYEQYF.

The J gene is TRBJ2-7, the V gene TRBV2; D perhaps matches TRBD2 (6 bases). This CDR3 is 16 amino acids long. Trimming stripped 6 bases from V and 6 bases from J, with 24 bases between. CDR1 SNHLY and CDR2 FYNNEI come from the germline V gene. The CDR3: CASRATDAGYYGEQYF. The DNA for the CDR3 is TGTGCCAGCAGAGCTACCGATGCGGGGTATTACGGCGAGCAGTACTTC.

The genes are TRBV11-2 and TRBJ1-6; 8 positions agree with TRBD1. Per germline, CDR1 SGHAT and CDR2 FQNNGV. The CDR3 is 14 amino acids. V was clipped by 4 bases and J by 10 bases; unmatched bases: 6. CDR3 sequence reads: CASSSDRVRSPLHF. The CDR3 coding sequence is TGTGCCAGCAGCTCGGACAGGGTGAGATCACCCCTCCACTTT.

CDR3 nucleotides: TGCGCCAGCAGTGATAGGGGTCACAGCTCCTACGAGCAGTACTTC. The encoded protein is CASSDRGHSSYEQYF. This chain uses TRBV10-1 with TRBJ2-7; D may be TRBD1 (5 bases). V dropped 3 bases and J dropped 0 bases, with 12 bases sitting between them. The germline CDR1 and CDR2 sequences are WNHNN and SYGVQD (reference sequence). This CDR3 contains 15 residues.

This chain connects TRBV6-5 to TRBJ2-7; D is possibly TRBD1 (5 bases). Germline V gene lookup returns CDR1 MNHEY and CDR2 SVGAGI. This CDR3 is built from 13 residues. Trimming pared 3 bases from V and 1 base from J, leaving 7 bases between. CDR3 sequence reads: CASSYGASYEQYF. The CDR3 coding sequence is TGTGCCAGCAGTTATGGGGCTTCCTACGAGCAGTACTTC.

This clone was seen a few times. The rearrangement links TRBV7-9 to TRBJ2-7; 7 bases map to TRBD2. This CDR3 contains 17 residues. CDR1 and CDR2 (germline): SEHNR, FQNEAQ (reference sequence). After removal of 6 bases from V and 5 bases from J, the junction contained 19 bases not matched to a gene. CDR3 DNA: TGTGCCAGCAGTCCCCCGGCAGCGGGGCCATCCAGCCACGAGCAGTACTTC. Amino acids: CASSPPAAGPSSHEQYF.

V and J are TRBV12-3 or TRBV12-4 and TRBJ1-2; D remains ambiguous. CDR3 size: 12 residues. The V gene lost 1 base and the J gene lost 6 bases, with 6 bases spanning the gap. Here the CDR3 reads CASSLGGNGYTF. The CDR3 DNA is TGTGCCAGCAGTTTAGGCGGGAATGGCTACACCTTC.

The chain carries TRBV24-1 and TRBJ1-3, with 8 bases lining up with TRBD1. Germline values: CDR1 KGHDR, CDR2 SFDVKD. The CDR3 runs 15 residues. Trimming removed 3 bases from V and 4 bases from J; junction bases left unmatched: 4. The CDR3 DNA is TGTGCCACCAGTGATGCCGGACAGGGAGGAAACACCATATATTTT. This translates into CATSDAGQGGNTIYF.

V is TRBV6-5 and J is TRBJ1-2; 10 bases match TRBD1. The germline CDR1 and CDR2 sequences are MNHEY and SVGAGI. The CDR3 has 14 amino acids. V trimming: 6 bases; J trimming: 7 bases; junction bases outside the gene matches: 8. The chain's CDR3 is CASSQQTGGFGYTF. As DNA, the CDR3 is TGTGCCAGCAGCCAGCAGACAGGGGGCTTTGGCTACACCTTC.

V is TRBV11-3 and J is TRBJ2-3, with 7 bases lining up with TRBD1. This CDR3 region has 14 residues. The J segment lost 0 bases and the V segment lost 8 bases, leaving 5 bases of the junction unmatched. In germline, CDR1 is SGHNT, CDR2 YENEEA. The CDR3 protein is CASAQGESTDTQYF. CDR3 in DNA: TGTGCCAGCGCCCAGGGGGAGAGCACAGATACGCAGTATTTT.

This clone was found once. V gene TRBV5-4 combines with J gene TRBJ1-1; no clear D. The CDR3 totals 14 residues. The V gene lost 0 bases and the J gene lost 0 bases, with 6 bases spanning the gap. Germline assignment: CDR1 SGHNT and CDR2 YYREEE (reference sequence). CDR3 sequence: CASSLGGLNTEAFF. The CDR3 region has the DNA TGTGCCAGCAGCTTGGGCGGCTTGAACACTGAAGCTTTCTTT.

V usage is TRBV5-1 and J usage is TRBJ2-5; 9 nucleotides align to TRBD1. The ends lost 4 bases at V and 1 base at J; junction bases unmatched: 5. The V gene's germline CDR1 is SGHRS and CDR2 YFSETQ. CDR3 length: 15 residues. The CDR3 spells CASSRQGGSQETQYF. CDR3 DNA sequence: TGCGCCAGCAGCCGACAGGGGGGGAGCCAAGAGACCCAGTACTTC.

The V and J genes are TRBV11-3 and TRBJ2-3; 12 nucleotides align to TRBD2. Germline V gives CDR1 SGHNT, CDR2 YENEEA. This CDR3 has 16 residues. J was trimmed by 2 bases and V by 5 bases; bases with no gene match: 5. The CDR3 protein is CASSQLAGGLTDTQYF. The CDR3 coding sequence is TGTGCCAGCAGCCAACTAGCGGGGGGACTCACAGATACGCAGTATTTT. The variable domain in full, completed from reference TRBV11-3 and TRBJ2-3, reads EAGVVQSPRYKIIEKKQPVAFWCNPISGHNTLYWYLQNLGQGPELLIRYENEEAVDDSQLPKDRFSAERLKGVDSTLKIQPAELGDSAVYLCASSQLAGGLTDTQYFGPGTRLTVL.

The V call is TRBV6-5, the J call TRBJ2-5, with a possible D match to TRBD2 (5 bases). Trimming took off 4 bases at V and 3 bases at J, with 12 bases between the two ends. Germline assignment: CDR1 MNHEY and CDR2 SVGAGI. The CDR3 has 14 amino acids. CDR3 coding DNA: TGTGCCAGCAGTTCGAACGGGGTTGAAGAGACCCAGTACTTC. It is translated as CASSSNGVEETQYF.

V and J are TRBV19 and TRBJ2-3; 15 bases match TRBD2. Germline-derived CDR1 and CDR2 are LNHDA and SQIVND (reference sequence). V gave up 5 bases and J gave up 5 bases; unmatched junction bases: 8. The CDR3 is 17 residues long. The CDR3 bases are TGTGCCAGTAGTTCCTTAGGACTAGCGGGAGGGCGAGATACGCAGTATTTT. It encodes CASSSLGLAGGRDTQYF.

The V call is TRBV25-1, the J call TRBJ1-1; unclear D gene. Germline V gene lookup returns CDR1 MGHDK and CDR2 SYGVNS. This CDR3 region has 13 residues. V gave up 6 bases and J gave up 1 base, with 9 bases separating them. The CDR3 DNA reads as TGTGCCAGCAGAGCGGTCAGGAACACTGAAGCTTTCTTT. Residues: CASRAVRNTEAFF.

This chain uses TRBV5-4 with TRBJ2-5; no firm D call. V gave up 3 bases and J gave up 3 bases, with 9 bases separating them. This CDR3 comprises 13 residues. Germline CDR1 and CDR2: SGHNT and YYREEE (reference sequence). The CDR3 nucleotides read TGTGCCAGCAGCTGGAGCATAAAAGAGACCCAGTACTTC. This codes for CASSWSIKETQYF. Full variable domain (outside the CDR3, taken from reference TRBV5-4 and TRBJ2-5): ETGVTQSPTHLIKTRGQQVTLRCSSQSGHNTVSWYQQALGQGPQFIFQYYREEENGRGNFPPRFSGLQFPNYSSELNVNALELDDSALYLCASSWSIKETQYFGPGTRLLVL.

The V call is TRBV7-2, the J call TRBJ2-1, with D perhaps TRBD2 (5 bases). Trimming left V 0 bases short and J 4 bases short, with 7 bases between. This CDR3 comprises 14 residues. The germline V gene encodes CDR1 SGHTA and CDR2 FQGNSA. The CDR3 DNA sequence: TGTGCCAGCAGCTTAGCGACTACTTACAATGAGCAGTTCTTC. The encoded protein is CASSLATTYNEQFF.

CDR3 sequence reads: CAISGENEKLFF. In DNA, the CDR3 is TGTGCCATCAGTGGCGAGAATGAAAAACTGTTTTTT. The J gene is TRBJ1-4, the V gene TRBV10-3; D unclear. The V end lost 4 bases, the J end lost 5 bases, and 5 bases lay between the germline ends. The CDR3 covers 12 residues. Germline V gene data show CDR1 as ENHRY and CDR2 as SYGVKD.

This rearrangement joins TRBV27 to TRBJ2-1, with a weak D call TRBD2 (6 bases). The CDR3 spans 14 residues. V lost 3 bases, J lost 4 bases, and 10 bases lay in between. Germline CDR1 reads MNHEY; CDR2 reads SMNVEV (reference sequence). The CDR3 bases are TGTGCCAGCAGTTTCATGGCGGGATACAATGAGCAGTTCTTC. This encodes CASSFMAGYNEQFF.

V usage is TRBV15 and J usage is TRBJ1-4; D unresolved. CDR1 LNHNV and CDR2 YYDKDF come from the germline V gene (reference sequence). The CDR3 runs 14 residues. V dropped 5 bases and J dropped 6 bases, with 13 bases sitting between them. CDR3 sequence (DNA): TGTGCCACCAGCCAACCTCCAGCGGATGAAAAACTGTTTTTT. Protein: CATSQPPADEKLFF.

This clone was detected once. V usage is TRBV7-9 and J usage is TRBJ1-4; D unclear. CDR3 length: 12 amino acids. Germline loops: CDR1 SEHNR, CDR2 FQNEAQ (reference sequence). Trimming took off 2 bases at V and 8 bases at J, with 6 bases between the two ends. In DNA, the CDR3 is TGTGCCAGCAGCTTACTAGAGGAAAAACTGTTTTTT. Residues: CASSLLEEKLFF.

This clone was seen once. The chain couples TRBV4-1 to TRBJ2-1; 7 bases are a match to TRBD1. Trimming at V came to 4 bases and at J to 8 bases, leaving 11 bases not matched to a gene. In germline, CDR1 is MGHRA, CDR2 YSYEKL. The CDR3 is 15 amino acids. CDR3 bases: TGCGCCAGCAGCCTTAGAGGACAGGTTGGACATGAGCAGTTCTTC. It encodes CASSLRGQVGHEQFF.

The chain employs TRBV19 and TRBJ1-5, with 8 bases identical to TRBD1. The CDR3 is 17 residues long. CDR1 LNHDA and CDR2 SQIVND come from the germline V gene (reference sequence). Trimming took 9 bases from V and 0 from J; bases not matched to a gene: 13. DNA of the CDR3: TGTGCCAGCCATATCAGCGGGACAGGCCATAGCAATCAGCCCCAGCATTTT. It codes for CASHISGTGHSNQPQHF. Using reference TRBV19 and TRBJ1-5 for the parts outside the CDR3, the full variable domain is DGGITQSPKYLFRKEGQNVTLSCEQNLNHDAMYWYRQDPGQGLRLIYYSQIVNDFQKGDIAEGYSVSREKKESFPLTVTSAQKNPTAFYLCASHISGTGHSNQPQHFGDGTRLSIL.